These 6 T cell receptor beta chains share one sample of origin, sequenced in a study of CD8+CD57+ T cells in acquired aplastic anemia. Before being chosen for sequencing, patients had shown CD8+CD57+ cell expansion by flow cytometry. TCR beta VDJ and CDR3 profiling used genomic DNA as template. TCRdb itself ran the reads through MiXCR, one entry per CDR3 protein. The sample lists 200,000 to 250,000 distinct CDR3 sequences, roughly 60% seen once, with under 60% in the top ten. Sequencing was done on a sample of sorted CD4+, CD8+, or CD8+CD57+ T cells (not recorded which) from PBMCs. The receptors come from a human donor with aplastic anemia.

This clonotype has just a few counts. The chain employs TRBV10-3 and TRBJ1-1; tentatively, D is TRBD1 (5 bases). The V gene lost 4 bases and the J gene lost 4 bases, with 10 bases spanning the gap. The V gene's germline CDR1 is ENHRY and CDR2 SYGVKD. CDR3 length: 13 amino acids. CDR3 residues: CAISVGGRTEAFF. DNA of the CDR3: TGTGCCATCAGTGTCGGGGGACGCACTGAAGCTTTCTTT.

The rearrangement joins TRBV15 to TRBJ2-1; D is unresolved. Trimming cost V 4 bases and J 0 bases, with 10 bases left between them. CDR1 LNHNV and CDR2 YYDKDF come from the germline V gene (reference sequence). This CDR3 region has 15 residues. CDR3 in amino acids: CATSNLVDSYNEQFF. Written as DNA, the CDR3 is TGTGCCACCAGCAATTTAGTCGACTCCTACAATGAGCAGTTCTTC.

V is TRBV11-2 and J is TRBJ1-1, with D possibly being TRBD1 (6 bases). The CDR3 is 14 amino acids. CDR1 is SGHAT, CDR2 FQNNGV, per germline. V was trimmed by 5 bases and J by 7 bases, leaving 17 bases between them. In nucleotides, the CDR3 is TGTGCCAGCAGCCCTGAGGGGGGCCCATATGAAGCTTTCTTT. This sequence encodes CASSPEGGPYEAFF.

V usage is TRBV5-1 and J usage is TRBJ2-1; 9 bases fit TRBD1. The CDR3 totals 14 residues. The V gene end was trimmed by 0 bases and the J gene end by 6 bases; junction bases not matched to a gene: 1. Germline V CDR1 and CDR2: SGHRS, YFSETQ. The CDR3 DNA reads as TGCGCCAGCAGCTTGGGGACAGGGGTCAATGAGCAGTTCTTC. The encoded protein is CASSLGTGVNEQFF.

The genes are TRBV6-5 and TRBJ1-1, with 7 nucleotides matching TRBD1. CDR1 is MNHEY, CDR2 SVGAGI, per germline. This CDR3 has 16 residues. The V and J ends lost 6 bases and 0 bases, in that order; junction bases with no gene match: 10. CDR3 residues: CASSRTGQHMNTEAFF. CDR3 bases: TGTGCCAGCAGCCGAACGGGACAGCACATGAACACTGAAGCTTTCTTT.

This clonotype was recorded once. This chain uses TRBV6-4 with TRBJ2-7; D unresolved. Germline V gives CDR1 MRHNA, CDR2 SNTAGT. V was pared by 8 bases and J by 6 bases, with 8 bases between. The CDR3 sequence is 10 residues long. The CDR3 loop is CASSGPEQYF. In DNA form, the CDR3 reads TGTGCCAGCTCGGGCCCCGAGCAGTACTTC.